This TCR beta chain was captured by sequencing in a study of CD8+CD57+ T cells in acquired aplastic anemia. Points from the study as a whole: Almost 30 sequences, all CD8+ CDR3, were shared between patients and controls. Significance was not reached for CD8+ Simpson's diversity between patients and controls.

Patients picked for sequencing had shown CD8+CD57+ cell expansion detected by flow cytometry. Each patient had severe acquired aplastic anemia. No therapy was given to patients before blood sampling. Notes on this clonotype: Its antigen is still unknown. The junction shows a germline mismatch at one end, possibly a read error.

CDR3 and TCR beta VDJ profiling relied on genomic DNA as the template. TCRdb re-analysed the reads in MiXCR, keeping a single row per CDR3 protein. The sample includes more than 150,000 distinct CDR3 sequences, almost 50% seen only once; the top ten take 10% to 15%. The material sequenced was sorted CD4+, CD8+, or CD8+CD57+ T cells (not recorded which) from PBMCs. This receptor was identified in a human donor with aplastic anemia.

CDR3 loop: CASRLTGGTDTQYF. CDR3 in DNA: TGTGCCAGCAGGCTGACAGGGGGCACGGATACGCAGTATTTT. The chain joins TRBV28 to TRBJ2-3; TRBD1 matches 10 bases. The CDR3 totals 14 residues. CDR1 and CDR2 from the germline V gene are MDHEN and SYDVKM.